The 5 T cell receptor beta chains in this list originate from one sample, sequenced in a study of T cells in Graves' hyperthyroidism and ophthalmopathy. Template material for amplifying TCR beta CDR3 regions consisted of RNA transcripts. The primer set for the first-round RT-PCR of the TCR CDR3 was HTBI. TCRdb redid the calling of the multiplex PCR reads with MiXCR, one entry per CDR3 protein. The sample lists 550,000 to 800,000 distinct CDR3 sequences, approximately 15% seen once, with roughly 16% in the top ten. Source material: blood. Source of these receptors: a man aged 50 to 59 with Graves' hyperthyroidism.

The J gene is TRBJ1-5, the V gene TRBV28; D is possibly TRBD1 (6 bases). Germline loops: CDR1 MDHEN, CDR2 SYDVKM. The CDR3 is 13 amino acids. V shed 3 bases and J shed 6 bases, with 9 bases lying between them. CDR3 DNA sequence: TGTGCCAGCAGTTTCGGGGGGGCTCAGCCCCAGCATTTT. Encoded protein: CASSFGGAQPQHF.

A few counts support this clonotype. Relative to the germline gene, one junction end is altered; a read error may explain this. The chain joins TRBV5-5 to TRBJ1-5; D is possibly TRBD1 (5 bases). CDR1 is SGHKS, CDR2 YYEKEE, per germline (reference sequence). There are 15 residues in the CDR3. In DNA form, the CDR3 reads TGCGCCAGCAGCTTGGGCCAGGGAGTCCATCAGCCCCAGCATTTT. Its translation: CASSLGQGVHQPQHF.

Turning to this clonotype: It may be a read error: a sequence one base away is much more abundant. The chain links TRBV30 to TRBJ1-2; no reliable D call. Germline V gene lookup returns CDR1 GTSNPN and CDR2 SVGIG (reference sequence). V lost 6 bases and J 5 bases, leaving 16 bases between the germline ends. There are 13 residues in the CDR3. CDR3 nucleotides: TGTGCCTGTGAAGCCCGGGCCCATTATGGCTACACCTTC. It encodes CACEARAHYGYTF.

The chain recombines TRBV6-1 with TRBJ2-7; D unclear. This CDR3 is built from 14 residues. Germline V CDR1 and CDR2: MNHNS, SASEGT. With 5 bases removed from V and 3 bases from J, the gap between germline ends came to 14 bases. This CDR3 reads CASSSRPYYYEQYF. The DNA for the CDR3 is TGTGCCAGCAGTTCGAGGCCGTACTACTACGAGCAGTACTTC.

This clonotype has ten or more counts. CDR3 sequence reads: CASSLTRTEAFF. The CDR3 coding sequence is TGTGCCAGCAGCTTAACGAGGACTGAAGCTTTCTTT. The genes are TRBV5-8 and TRBJ1-1; D is uncertain. CDR1 is SGHTS, CDR2 YDEGEE, per germline. V was pared by 2 bases and J by 5 bases, with 7 bases between. The CDR3 spans 12 residues.